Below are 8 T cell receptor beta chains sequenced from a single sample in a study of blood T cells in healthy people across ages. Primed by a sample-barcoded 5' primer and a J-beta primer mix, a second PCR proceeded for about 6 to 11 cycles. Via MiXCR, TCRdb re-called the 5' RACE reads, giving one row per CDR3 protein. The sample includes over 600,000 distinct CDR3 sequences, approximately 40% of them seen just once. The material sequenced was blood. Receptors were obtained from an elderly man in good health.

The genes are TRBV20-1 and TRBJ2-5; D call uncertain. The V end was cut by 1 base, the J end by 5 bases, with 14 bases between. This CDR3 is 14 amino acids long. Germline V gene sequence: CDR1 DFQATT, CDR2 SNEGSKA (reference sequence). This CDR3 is CSARAGLPRETQYF. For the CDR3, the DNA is TGCAGTGCTAGAGCAGGCCTTCCAAGGGAGACCCAGTACTTC.

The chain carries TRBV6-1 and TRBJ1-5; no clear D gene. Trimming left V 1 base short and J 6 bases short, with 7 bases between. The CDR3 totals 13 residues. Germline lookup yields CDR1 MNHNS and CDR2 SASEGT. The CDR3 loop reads CASSEVGIQPQHF. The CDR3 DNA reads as TGTGCCAGCAGTGAAGTTGGTATTCAGCCCCAGCATTTT.

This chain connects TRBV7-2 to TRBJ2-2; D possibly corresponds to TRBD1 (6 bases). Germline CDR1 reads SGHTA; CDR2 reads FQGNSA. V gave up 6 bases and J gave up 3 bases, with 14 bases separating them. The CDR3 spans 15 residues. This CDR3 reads CASSRGGSYTGELFF. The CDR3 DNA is TGTGCCAGCAGTCGAGGGGGATCGTACACCGGGGAGCTGTTTTTT.

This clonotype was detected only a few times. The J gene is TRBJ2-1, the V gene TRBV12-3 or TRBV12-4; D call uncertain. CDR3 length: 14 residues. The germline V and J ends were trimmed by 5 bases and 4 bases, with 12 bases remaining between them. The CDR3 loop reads CASSLDGLYNEQFF. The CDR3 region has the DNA TGTGCCAGCAGTCTAGATGGTCTTTACAATGAGCAGTTCTTC.

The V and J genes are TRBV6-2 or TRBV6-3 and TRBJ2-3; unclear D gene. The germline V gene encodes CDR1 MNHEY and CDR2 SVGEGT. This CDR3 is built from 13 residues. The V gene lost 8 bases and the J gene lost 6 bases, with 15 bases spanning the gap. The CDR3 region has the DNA TGTGCCAGCTCCCCCAGAGGTTGGGATACGCAGTATTTT. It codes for CASSPRGWDTQYF.

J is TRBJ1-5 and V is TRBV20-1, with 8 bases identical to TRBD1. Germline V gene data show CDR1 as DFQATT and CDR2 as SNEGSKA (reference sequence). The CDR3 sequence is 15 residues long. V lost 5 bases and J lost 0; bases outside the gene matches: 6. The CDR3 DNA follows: TGCAGTGCTTCGCCGGGACAGGCTAGCAATCAGCCCCAGCATTTT. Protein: CSASPGQASNQPQHF.

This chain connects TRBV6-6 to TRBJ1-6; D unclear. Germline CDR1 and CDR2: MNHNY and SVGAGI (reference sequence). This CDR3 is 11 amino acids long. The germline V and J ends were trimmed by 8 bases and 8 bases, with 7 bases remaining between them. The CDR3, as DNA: TGTGCCAGCTCGAGGGATTCACCCCTCCACTTT. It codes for CASSRDSPLHF.

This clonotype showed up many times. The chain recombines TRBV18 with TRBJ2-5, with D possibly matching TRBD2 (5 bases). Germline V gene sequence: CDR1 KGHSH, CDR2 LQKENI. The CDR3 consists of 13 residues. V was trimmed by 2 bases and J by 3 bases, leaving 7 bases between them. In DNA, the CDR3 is TGTGCCAGCTCACCAGGACTCAAAGAGACCCAGTACTTC. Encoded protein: CASSPGLKETQYF. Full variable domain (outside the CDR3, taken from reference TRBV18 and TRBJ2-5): NAGVMQNPRHLVRRRGQEARLRCSPMKGHSHVYWYRQLPEEGLKFMVYLQKENIIDESGMPKERFSAEFPKEGPSILRIQQVVRGDSAAYFCASSPGLKETQYFGPGTRLLVL.